The 8 T cell receptor beta chains below come from one sample, sequenced in a study of shared clonotypes between healthy human individuals. This table comes from immunoSEQ multiplex PCR, and its TCRdb copy is limited to in-frame clones, with some not included. Among some 980,000 clones listed, about 80% were seen once. The specimen sequenced was memory CD4+ T cells sorted from blood. Documented subset: CD45RA-negative fraction. The receptors stem from a man aged 18 to 29 in good health.

This CDR3 is CASTTQGYNSPLHF. The CDR3, as DNA: TGTGCCAGTACCACACAGGGATATAATTCACCCCTCCACTTT. The V gene is TRBV19, the J gene TRBJ1-6; D possibly corresponds to TRBD1 (6 bases). CDR1 and CDR2 (germline): LNHDA, SQIVND (reference sequence). This CDR3 has 14 residues. V lost 7 bases, J lost 4 bases, and 11 bases lay in between.

This clone was seen more than once but under ten times. CDR3 sequence reads: CASSVDRNYGYTF. DNA of the CDR3: TGTGCCAGCAGCGTCGACAGGAACTATGGCTACACCTTC. The V and J genes are TRBV7-8 and TRBJ1-2; tentative D call: TRBD1 (6 bases). The CDR3 extends over 13 amino acids. Trimming cost V 5 bases and J 2 bases, with 9 bases left between them. The germline CDR1 and CDR2 sequences are SGHVS and FQNEAQ. Filled out from reference TRBV7-8 and TRBJ1-2, the complete variable domain reads GAGVSQSPRYKVAKRGQDVALRCDPISGHVSLFWYQQALGQGPEFLTYFQNEAQLDKSGLPSDRFFAERPEGSVSTLKIQRTQQEDSAVYLCASSVDRNYGYTFGSGTRLTVV.

This clone showed up just a few times. The chain employs TRBV27 and TRBJ2-6; D is possibly TRBD1 (6 bases). CDR3 length equals 17 residues. Trimming pared 5 bases from V and 0 bases from J, leaving 14 bases between. Germline assignment: CDR1 MNHEY and CDR2 SMNVEV (reference sequence). The CDR3 spells CASSPLQGPSGANVLTF. CDR3 nucleotides: TGTGCCAGCAGTCCATTACAGGGTCCCTCTGGGGCCAACGTCCTGACTTTC. The complete variable domain, with remaining parts taken from reference TRBV27 and TRBJ2-6, reads EAQVTQNPRYLITVTGKKLTVTCSQNMNHEYMSWYRQDPGLGLRQIYYSMNVEVTDKGDVPEGYKVSRKEKRNFPLILESPSPNQTSLYFCASSPLQGPSGANVLTFGAGSRLTVL.

The rearrangement uses TRBV6-1 and TRBJ2-6, with a tentative D call TRBD1 (6 bases). V dropped 6 bases and J dropped 2 bases, with 11 bases sitting between them. Germline loops: CDR1 MNHNS, CDR2 SASEGT. The CDR3 spans 15 residues. The CDR3 nucleotides read TGTGCCAGCAGCGCACAGGGCACTGGGGCCAACGTCCTGACTTTC. Protein product: CASSAQGTGANVLTF.

A remark on this clone: One end of the junction does not line up with germline, which may come from a read error. The chain carries TRBV7-7 and TRBJ2-5; 8 positions agree with TRBD1. CDR3 length: 16 amino acids. Germline V CDR1 and CDR2: SSHAT, FNYEAQ (reference sequence). The CDR3 DNA reads TGTGCTAGCAGCTTAGGTCGAACAGGGGGTCAAGAGACCCAGTACTTC. This codes for CASSLGRTGGQETQYF.

This clone has a handful of counts. This sequence joins TRBV7-2 and TRBJ2-1, with D uncertain. CDR3 length: 15 residues. The germline V gene has CDR1 SGHTA and CDR2 FQGNSA. Trimming took 2 bases from V and 8 from J, leaving 16 bases between them. CDR3 region: CASSLNPGPRYEQFF. CDR3 bases: TGTGCCAGCAGCTTAAATCCTGGACCCCGGTATGAGCAGTTCTTC.

This chain connects TRBV18 to TRBJ1-6; D not certain. V lost 2 bases to trimming and J lost 8 bases, with 22 bases between them. The CDR3 has 18 amino acids. CDR1 KGHSH and CDR2 LQKENI come from the germline V gene. This CDR3 reads CASSPNSRTLSRDSPLHF. As DNA, the CDR3 is TGTGCCAGCTCACCAAACTCCAGGACGCTTAGCCGAGATTCACCCCTCCACTTT.

This clone came up many times. The chain recombines TRBV6-5 with TRBJ2-3; 10 bases agree with TRBD1. CDR3 size: 15 residues. From germline, CDR1 is MNHEY and CDR2 SVGAGI. J lost 1 base, V lost 6 bases, and 4 bases had no gene match. CDR3 sequence reads: CASRSGTGGTDTQYF. The CDR3 DNA sequence: TGTGCCAGCAGGTCCGGGACAGGGGGCACAGATACGCAGTATTTT.